The clone carrying this T cell receptor beta chain was picked up a small number of times. The antigen remains undetermined. MiXCR, applied by TCRdb to the 5' RACE reads, yields one record per CDR3 protein. The sample has approximately 300,000 distinct CDR3 sequences, about 10% seen once. Per the germline V gene, CDR1 is MGHDK and CDR2 is SYGVNS. This CDR3 has 15 amino acids. The V and J ends lost 4 bases and 8 bases, in that order; junction bases with no gene match: 9. The data are from a study of T cells after yellow fever vaccination. The study, taken as a whole, reports: Post-booster repertoires again held most primary-vaccination clones (about 95% CD4, around 90% CD8).

This rearrangement joins TRBV25-1 to TRBJ2-3; 10 nucleotides match TRBD1. This TCR came from a young man who received the YFV17D yellow fever vaccine. Here the sequenced sample was CD4+ T cells sorted from PBMCs, taken 45 days after the yellow fever booster vaccination. Written as DNA, the CDR3 is TGTGCCAGCAGTGTCGCCGGGACAGGGGTGGTTACGCAGTATTTT. Translation: CASSVAGTGVVTQYF.